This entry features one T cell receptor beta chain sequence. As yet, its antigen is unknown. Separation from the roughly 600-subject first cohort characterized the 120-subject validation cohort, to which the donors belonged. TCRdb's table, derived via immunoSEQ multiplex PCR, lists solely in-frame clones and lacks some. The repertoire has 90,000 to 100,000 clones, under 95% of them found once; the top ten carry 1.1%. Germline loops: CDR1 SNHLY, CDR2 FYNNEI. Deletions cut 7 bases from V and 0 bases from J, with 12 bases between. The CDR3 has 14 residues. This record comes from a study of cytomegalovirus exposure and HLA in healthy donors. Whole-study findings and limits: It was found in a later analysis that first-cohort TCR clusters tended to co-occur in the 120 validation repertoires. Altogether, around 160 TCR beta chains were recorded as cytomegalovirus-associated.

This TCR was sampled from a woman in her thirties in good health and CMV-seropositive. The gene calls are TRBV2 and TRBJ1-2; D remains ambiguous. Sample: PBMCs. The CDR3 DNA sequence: TGTGCCAGCATGGGCGCCTTGTCTAACTATGGCTACACCTTC. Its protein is CASMGALSNYGYTF.